Each of the 3 T cell receptor beta chains below was sequenced from the same sample in a study of shared clonotypes between healthy human individuals. TCRdb keeps only in-frame clones here, not all; method: immunoSEQ multiplex PCR. Of about 2.3 million clones listed, roughly 93% are singletons. Specimen: naive CD4+ T cells from PBMCs. Subset described: CD45RA+ positively selected. These receptor sequences come from a man aged 18 to 29 in good health. Some clones in this sample may be carry-over from other donors' samples.

The count of this clone is one. The gene calls are TRBV28 and TRBJ2-5, with a tentative D call TRBD2 (6 bases). From germline, CDR1 is MDHEN and CDR2 SYDVKM. The CDR3 spans 14 residues. V lost 6 bases and J lost 4, with 15 bases in between. DNA for the CDR3: TGTGCCAGCAGCTCCGGAGGAGGGCTAGAGACCCAGTACTTC. This gives the protein CASSSGGGLETQYF.

The rearrangement links TRBV30 to TRBJ2-3; TRBD1 agrees at 7 bases. V shed 7 bases, J shed 2 bases, and the junction held 15 bases outside the gene matches. CDR1 is GTSNPN, CDR2 SVGIG, per germline (reference sequence). CDR3 length: 16 amino acids. The CDR3 reads CASSGGRDSSTDTQYF. The DNA for the CDR3 is TGTGCCTCCTCCGGCGGCCGGGACAGCTCCACAGATACGCAGTATTTT.

Comments on this clone: The sample carries other DNA sequences with the same CDR3. The chain combines TRBV5-1 with TRBJ2-7, with 8 nucleotides matching TRBD1. V shed 0 bases and J 6 bases; nucleotides not matched to a gene: 5. Germline V gives CDR1 SGHRS, CDR2 YFSETQ. This CDR3 region has 14 residues. The DNA for the CDR3 is TGCGCCAGCAGCTTGGGAGGACAGGGTGGCGAGCAGTACTTC. Amino acids: CASSLGGQGGEQYF. Looking up the rest from reference TRBV5-1 and TRBJ2-7 gives the full variable domain: KAGVTQTPRYLIKTRGQQVTLSCSPISGHRSVSWYQQTPGQGLQFLFEYFSETQRNKGNFPGRFSGRQFSNSRSEMNVSTLELGDSALYLCASSLGGQGGEQYFGPGTRLTVT.